This entry features one T cell receptor beta chain sequence. Its antigen is undetermined. This sample is drawn from a study of CD8 T cells in ankylosing spondylitis. General study findings and limits: Enrichment of disease-linked clones was reportedly significant in matched ankylosing spondylitis synovial fluid.

Germline lookup yields CDR1 SEHNR and CDR2 FQNEAQ (reference sequence). This CDR3 contains 11 residues. Trimming pared 6 bases from V and 9 bases from J, leaving 11 bases between. TCRdb redid the calling of the 5' RACE reads with MiXCR, one entry per CDR3 protein. In the table there are about 360,000 distinct CDR3 sequences, approximately 22% of which are singletons. This clonotype originated in a male donor with ankylosing spondylitis or in good health (not recorded which). The specimen was blood, either unsorted or a sorted T cell fraction (not recorded which). This sequence joins TRBV7-9 and TRBJ2-5; D possibly corresponds to TRBD2 (6 bases). In DNA, the CDR3 is TGTGCCAGCAGGAACTCGGGGGCCCAGTACTTC. Translated, it gives CASRNSGAQYF.